This T cell receptor (beta chain) is drawn from a study of T cell responses to AZD1222 COVID-19 vaccine. Points from the study as a whole: A rise in Spike-specific TCR breadth and depth followed two AZD1222 doses. Researchers took repertoire samples only after the peak T cell response had come.

Pooled samples include second doses given at about 4 or 12 weeks. The CDR3 runs 14 residues. The germline V and J ends were trimmed by 5 bases and 0 bases, with 11 bases remaining between them. Germline V gene data show CDR1 as SGHNT and CDR2 as YYREEE (reference sequence). A note on this clone: The antigen is not known.

Sequencing was performed with immunoSEQ multiplex PCR; in TCRdb, only in-frame clones are kept and a portion is missing. The table includes roughly 150,000 clones, 92% detected once. The gene calls are TRBV5-4 and TRBJ1-1, with no clear D. This TCR was sampled from an adult who received the AZD1222 COVID-19 vaccine. Material: peripheral blood, obtained 28 days after the second AZD1222 dose. CDR3 sequence reads: CASRPPGMNTEAFF. DNA for the CDR3: TGTGCCAGCAGACCTCCAGGCATGAACACTGAAGCTTTCTTT.